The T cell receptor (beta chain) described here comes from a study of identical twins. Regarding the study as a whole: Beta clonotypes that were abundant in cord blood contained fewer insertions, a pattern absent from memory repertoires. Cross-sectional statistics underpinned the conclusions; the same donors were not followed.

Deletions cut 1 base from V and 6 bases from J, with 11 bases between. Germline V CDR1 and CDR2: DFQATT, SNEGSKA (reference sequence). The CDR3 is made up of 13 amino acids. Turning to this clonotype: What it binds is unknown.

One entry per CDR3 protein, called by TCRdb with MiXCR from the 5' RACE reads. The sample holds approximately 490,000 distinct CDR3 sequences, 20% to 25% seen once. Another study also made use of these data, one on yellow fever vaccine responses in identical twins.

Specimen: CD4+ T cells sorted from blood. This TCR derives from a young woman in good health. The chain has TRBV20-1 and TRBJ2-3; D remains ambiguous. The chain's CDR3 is CSARGRFPDTQYF. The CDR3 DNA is TGCAGTGCTAGAGGAAGGTTCCCGGATACGCAGTATTTT.